This T cell receptor (beta chain) was captured in a study of T cells in localized non-small cell lung cancer. The protocol was immunoSEQ multiplex PCR, while the TCRdb copy is restricted to in-frame clones and leaves out a portion. Seen here are 2,800 or so clones, approximately 17% observed once, and the top ten hold over 15%. This clone was picked up many times. Its antigen remains unidentified. There are 15 residues in the CDR3. Deletions cut 4 bases from V and 2 bases from J, with 13 bases between. The study, taken as a whole, reports: Owing to sequencing of a solitary tumor region, heterogeneity cannot be discounted. An association was observed between higher blood T cell density and longer overall survival. In adjacent lung appeared a median about 58 of the top 100 tumor clones. Uninvolved adjacent lung had more T cell clonality than any other tissue, topping tumor.

The TCR was taken from a man aged 40 to 70 with stage I squamous cell lung carcinoma. The gene calls are TRBV7-1 and TRBJ2-3; D possibly matches TRBD1 or TRBD2 (5 bases each). TRBV7-1 is known as an ORF, though its function is uncertain. The sequenced sample was lung tumor tissue, obtained before any cancer treatment. Here the CDR3 DNA reads TGTGCCAGCAGCTTAAATTGGGGGAACACAGATACGCAGTATTTT. Protein product: CASSLNWGNTDTQYF.